This TCR beta chain derives from a study of T cell changes during pregnancy in multiple sclerosis. Germline CDR1 reads SGHTA; CDR2 reads FQGNSA. The CDR3 covers 14 residues. V was clipped by 5 bases and J by 7 bases; unmatched bases: 5. The table came from immunoSEQ multiplex PCR; TCRdb's copy has only in-frame clones and leaves some out. The sample shows 90,000 to 150,000 clones, 93% of them seen only once. The source was peripheral blood, collected before pregnancy. The sequence derives from a female donor with multiple sclerosis, enrolled in a pregnancy study. The chain couples TRBV7-2 to TRBJ2-2; 9 nucleotides match TRBD1. CDR3 sequence: CASSRDRVVGELFF. In DNA form, the CDR3 reads TGTGCCAGCAGCCGGGACAGGGTCGTCGGGGAGCTGTTTTTT. The full variable domain, completed using reference TRBV7-2 and TRBJ2-2, is GAGVSQSPSNKVTEKGKDVELRCDPISGHTALYWYRQSLGQGLEFLIYFQGNSAPDKSGLPSDRFSAERTGGSVSTLTIQRTQQEDSAVYLCASSRDRVVGELFFGEGSRLTVL.